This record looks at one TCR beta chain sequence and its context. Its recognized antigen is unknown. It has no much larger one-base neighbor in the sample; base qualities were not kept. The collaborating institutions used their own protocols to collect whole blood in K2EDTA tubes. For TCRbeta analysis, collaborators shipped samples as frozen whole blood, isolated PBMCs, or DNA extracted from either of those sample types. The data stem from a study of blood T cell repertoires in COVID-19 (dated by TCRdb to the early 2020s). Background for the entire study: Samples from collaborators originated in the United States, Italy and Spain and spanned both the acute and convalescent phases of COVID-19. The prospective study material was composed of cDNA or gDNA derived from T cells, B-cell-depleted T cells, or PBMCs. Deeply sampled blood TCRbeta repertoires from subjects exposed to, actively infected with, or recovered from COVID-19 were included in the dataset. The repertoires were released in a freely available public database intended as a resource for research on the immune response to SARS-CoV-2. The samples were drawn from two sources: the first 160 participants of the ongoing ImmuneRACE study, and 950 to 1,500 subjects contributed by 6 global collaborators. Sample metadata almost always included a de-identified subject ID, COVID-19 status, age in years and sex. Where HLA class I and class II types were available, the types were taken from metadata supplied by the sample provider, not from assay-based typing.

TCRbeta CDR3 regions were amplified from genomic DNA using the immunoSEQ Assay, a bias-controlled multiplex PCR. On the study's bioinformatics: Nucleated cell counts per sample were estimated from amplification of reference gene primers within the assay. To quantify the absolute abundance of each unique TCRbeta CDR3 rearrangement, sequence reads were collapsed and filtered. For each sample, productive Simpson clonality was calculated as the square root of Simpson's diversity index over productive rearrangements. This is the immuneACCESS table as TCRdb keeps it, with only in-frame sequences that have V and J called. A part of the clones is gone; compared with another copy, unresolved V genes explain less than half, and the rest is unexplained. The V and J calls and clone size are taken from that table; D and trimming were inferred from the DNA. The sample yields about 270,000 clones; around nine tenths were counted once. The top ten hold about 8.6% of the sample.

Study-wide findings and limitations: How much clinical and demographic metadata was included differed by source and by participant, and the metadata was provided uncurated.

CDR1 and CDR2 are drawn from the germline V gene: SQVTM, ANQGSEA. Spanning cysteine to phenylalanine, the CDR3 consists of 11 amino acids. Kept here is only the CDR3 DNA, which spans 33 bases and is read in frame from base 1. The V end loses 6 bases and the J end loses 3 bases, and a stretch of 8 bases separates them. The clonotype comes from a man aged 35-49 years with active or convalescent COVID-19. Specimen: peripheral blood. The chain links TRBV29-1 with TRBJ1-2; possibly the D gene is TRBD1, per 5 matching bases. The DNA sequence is TGCAGCGTAGGGGCGGACTATGGCTACACCTTC. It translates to CSVGADYGYTF.